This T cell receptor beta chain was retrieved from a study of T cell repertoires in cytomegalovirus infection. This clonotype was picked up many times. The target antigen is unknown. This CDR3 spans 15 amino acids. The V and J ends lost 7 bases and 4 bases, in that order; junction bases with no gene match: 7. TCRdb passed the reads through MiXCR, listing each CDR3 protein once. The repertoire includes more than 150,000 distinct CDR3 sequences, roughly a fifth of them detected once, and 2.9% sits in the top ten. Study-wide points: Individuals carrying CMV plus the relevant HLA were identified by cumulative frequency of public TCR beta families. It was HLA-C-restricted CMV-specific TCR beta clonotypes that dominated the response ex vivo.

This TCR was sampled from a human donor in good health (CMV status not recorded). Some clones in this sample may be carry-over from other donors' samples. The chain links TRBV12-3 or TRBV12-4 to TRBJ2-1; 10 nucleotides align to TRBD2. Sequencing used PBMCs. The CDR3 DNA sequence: TGTGCCAGCACCTTGGGACTAGCGTCATACAATGAGCAGTTCTTC. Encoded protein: CASTLGLASYNEQFF.